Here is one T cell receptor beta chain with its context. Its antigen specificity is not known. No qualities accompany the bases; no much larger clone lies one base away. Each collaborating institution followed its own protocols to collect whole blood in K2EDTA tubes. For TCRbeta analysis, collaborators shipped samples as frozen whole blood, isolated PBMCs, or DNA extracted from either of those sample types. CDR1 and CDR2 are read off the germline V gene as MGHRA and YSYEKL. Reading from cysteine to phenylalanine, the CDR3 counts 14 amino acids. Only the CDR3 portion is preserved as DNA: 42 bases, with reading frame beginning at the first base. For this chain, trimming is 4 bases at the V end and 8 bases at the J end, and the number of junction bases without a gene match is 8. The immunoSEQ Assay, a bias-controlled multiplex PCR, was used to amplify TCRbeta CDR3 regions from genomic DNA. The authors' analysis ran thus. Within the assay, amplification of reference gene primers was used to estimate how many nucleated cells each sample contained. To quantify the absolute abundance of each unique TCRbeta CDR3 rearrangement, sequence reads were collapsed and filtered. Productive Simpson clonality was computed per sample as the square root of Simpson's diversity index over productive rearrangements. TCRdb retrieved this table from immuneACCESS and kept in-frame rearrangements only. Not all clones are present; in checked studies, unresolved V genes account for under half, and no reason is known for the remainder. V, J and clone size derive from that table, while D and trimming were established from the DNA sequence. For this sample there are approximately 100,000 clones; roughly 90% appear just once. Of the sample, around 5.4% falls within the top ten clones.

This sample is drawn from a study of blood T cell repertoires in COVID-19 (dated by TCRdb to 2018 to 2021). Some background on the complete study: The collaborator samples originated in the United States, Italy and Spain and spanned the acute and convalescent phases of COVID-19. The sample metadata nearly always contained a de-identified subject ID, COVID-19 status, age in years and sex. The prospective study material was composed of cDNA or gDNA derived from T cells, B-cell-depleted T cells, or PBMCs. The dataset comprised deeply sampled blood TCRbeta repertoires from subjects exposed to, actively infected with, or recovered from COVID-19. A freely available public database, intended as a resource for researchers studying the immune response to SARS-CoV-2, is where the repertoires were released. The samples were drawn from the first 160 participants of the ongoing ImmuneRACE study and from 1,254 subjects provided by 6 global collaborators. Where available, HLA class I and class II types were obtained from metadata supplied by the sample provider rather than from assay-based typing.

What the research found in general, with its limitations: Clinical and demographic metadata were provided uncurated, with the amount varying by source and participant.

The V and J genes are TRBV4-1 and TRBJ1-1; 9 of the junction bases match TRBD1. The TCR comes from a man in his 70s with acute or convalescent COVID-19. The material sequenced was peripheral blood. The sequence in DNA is TGCGCCAGCAGCCCCCGGGACAGGGTTGAAGAAGCTTTCTTT. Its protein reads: CASSPRDRVEEAFF.